Following are 18 T cell receptor beta chains from one sample sequenced in a study of identifying expanded T cells in peripheral blood. Repertoires were generated with immunoSEQ multiplex PCR, while TCRdb's copy carries only in-frame clones and drops some. The sample comprises 70,000 to 100,000 clones, 88% of which are singletons, and roughly 19% rests with the top ten. Sequenced input: blood. These receptors originate from a person aged 18 to 75 in good health.

This clone was detected only once. The J gene is TRBJ2-7, the V gene TRBV5-1, with 10 nucleotides matching TRBD2. With 4 bases clipped from V and 2 bases from J, the junction kept 6 bases outside the gene matches. This CDR3 contains 15 residues. Germline V gene data show CDR1 as SGHRS and CDR2 as YFSETQ. CDR3 sequence reads: CASSPRTSGTYEQYF. Written as DNA, the CDR3 is TGCGCCAGCAGCCCACGGACTAGCGGCACCTACGAGCAGTACTTC.

In its sample, this clone was seen a few times. The chain has TRBV2 and TRBJ1-5, with 7 bases that match TRBD1. Germline V gene data show CDR1 as SNHLY and CDR2 as FYNNEI. The CDR3 spans 13 residues. V lost 5 bases to trimming and J lost 9 bases; unmatched junction nucleotides: 7. The chain's CDR3 is CASSQGGLVPQHF. The CDR3 nucleotides read TGTGCCAGCAGTCAGGGGGGGCTTGTGCCCCAGCATTTT.

This clone has just a few counts. The gene calls are TRBV2 and TRBJ2-2; TRBD2 matches 13 bases. CDR3 length: 18 residues. CDR1 is SNHLY and CDR2 is FYNNEI in the germline V gene. The trim removed 5 bases at V and 2 bases at J, leaving 8 bases unmatched. CDR3 bases: TGTGCCAGCAGTTTTCCCGGACTAGCGGGGGATAACACCGGGGAGCTGTTTTTT. Its protein is CASSFPGLAGDNTGELFF.

This clone was detected only a few times. V gene TRBV2 combines with J gene TRBJ1-6, with TRBD1 matching 7 bases. V was clipped by 7 bases and J by 7 bases; unmatched bases: 10. Germline V gene sequence: CDR1 SNHLY, CDR2 FYNNEI. This CDR3 region has 15 residues. CDR3 DNA: TGTGCCAGCATGGGAAAGCGACAGGGCAATTCACCCCTCCACTTT. Translating gives CASMGKRQGNSPLHF.

This sequence joins TRBV7-2 and TRBJ1-2; 7 positions match TRBD1. CDR3 length: 16 residues. Germline-derived CDR1 and CDR2 are SGHTA and FQGNSA. V lost 1 base, J lost 1 base, and 6 bases stayed unmatched. Here the CDR3 DNA reads TGTGCCAGCAGCTTAGATCCCCAGGGGGATAACTATGGCTACACCTTC. This encodes CASSLDPQGDNYGYTF.

The chain employs TRBV30 and TRBJ1-6; D unresolved. Germline CDR1 is GTSNPN and CDR2 is SVGIG (reference sequence). The CDR3 length is 16 residues. V was cut by 3 bases and J by 0 bases, with 12 bases left in between. Written as DNA, the CDR3 is TGTGCCTGGAGCCGGTCGGGGAGCTCCTATAATTCACCCCTCCACTTT. This sequence encodes CAWSRSGSSYNSPLHF.

The chain joins TRBV10-2 to TRBJ2-3; 9 bases fit TRBD2. J lost 4 bases, V lost 6 bases, and 8 bases had no gene match. Germline assignment: CDR1 WSHSY and CDR2 SAAADI. CDR3 length: 15 amino acids. The CDR3 bases are TGCGCCAGCAGCGTTGGTAGCGGGGGAGCAGATACGCAGTATTTT. Translation gives CASSVGSGGADTQYF.

This chain connects TRBV5-4 to TRBJ2-5; D gene unclear. Germline CDR1 SGHNT, CDR2 YYREEE (reference sequence). CDR3 length equals 14 residues. V was cut by 0 bases and J by 5 bases, with 11 bases left in between. CDR3 in DNA: TGTGCCAGCAGCTTGGAGTTAAGGCCGGAGACCCAGTACTTC. Translation gives CASSLELRPETQYF.

The chain joins TRBV9 to TRBJ1-4; the D is unclear. Between the trimmed V and J ends, which lost 0 bases and 8 bases, there was a span of 17 bases. Germline CDR1 is SGDLS and CDR2 is YYNGEE. There are 16 residues in the CDR3. The CDR3 here is CASSVDETARGEKLFF. CDR3 nucleotides: TGTGCCAGCAGCGTAGACGAGACGGCCAGAGGGGAAAAACTGTTTTTT.

The chain links TRBV6-5 to TRBJ1-5; the D gene is possibly TRBD1 (5 bases). Germline V CDR1 and CDR2: MNHEY, SVGAGI. V dropped 5 bases and J dropped 3 bases, with 11 bases sitting between them. The CDR3 spans 14 residues. The DNA of the CDR3 is TGTGCCAGCAGTCCGGGACGCCTCAATCAGCCCCAGCATTTT. It codes for CASSPGRLNQPQHF.

The chain uses TRBV19 and TRBJ1-3; maybe TRBD1 (5 bases). Germline V gene sequence: CDR1 LNHDA, CDR2 SQIVND (reference sequence). The V end was cut by 9 bases, the J end by 1 base, with 13 bases between. CDR3 length: 14 residues. This CDR3 is CASEVGTSGNTIYF. The CDR3 nucleotides read TGTGCCAGCGAGGTGGGGACTTCTGGAAACACCATATATTTT. Looking up the rest from reference TRBV19 and TRBJ1-3 gives the full variable domain: DGGITQSPKYLFRKEGQNVTLSCEQNLNHDAMYWYRQDPGQGLRLIYYSQIVNDFQKGDIAEGYSVSREKKESFPLTVTSAQKNPTAFYLCASEVGTSGNTIYFGEGSWLTVV.

This sequence joins TRBV7-2 and TRBJ1-2; 9 bases line up with TRBD1. Germline CDR1 and CDR2: SGHTA and FQGNSA. V shed 5 bases and J 8 bases; nucleotides not matched to a gene: 15. The CDR3 runs 16 residues. The CDR3 DNA reads as TGTGCCAGCAGCCCTTCCCGGGACAGGGTTTCTGGAGGCTACACCTTC. Translation gives CASSPSRDRVSGGYTF.

V and J are TRBV5-6 and TRBJ2-7; the match to TRBD1 covers 7 bases. From germline, CDR1 is SGHDT and CDR2 YYEEEE. This CDR3 is 15 amino acids long. J gave up 3 bases and V 5 bases, and 11 bases lay outside the gene matches. CDR3 region: CASSLLGQMGYEQYF. CDR3 coding DNA: TGTGCCAGCAGTTTACTGGGACAGATGGGCTACGAGCAGTACTTC. Based on the CDR3 plus reference TRBV5-6 and TRBJ2-7, the full variable domain is DAGVTQSPTHLIKTRGQQVTLRCSPKSGHDTVSWYQQALGQGPQFIFQYYEEEERQRGNFPDRFSGHQFPNYSSELNVNALLLGDSALYLCASSLLGQMGYEQYFGPGTRLTVT.

V and J are TRBV4-1 and TRBJ1-2, with D tentatively TRBD1 (5 bases). The CDR3 runs 16 residues. The V gene's germline CDR1 is MGHRA and CDR2 YSYEKL. Trimming cost V 3 bases and J 0 bases, with 14 bases left between them. The chain's CDR3 is CASSQGDRTANYGYTF. Here the CDR3 DNA reads TGCGCCAGCAGCCAGGGGGACCGTACGGCTAACTATGGCTACACCTTC.

The chain uses TRBV9 and TRBJ1-5; 8 positions agree with TRBD1. Germline values: CDR1 SGDLS, CDR2 YYNGEE. V lost 3 bases and J lost 1; bases outside the gene matches: 6. This CDR3 region has 16 residues. In nucleotides, the CDR3 is TGTGCCAGCAGCGCGGGGACAGGCGCAAGCAATCAGCCCCAGCATTTT. Translated: CASSAGTGASNQPQHF.

This clone was counted a single time. The chain is built from TRBV6-1 and TRBJ1-4; 8 bases align to TRBD1. Trimming took 3 bases from V and 7 from J; bases not matched to a gene: 10. CDR1 and CDR2 from the germline V gene are MNHNS and SASEGT. CDR3 size: 16 residues. The CDR3 nucleotides are TGTGCCAGCAGTGACCTACAGGGGGTGGGTACTGAAAAACTGTTTTTT. Protein product: CASSDLQGVGTEKLFF.

The genes are TRBV6-1 and TRBJ2-1; 15 bases match TRBD2. J was trimmed by 2 bases and V by 5 bases; bases with no gene match: 4. The CDR3 has 17 amino acids. The germline V gene has CDR1 MNHNS and CDR2 SASEGT. CDR3 nucleotides: TGTGCCAGCAGTCAAGGGACTAGCGGGGGGACCTACAATGAGCAGTTCTTC. It encodes CASSQGTSGGTYNEQFF.

V and J are TRBV12-5 and TRBJ1-1, with D perhaps TRBD1 (5 bases). The ends were cut back, 6 bases at V and 2 bases at J, with 16 bases in the middle. The CDR3 is 15 residues long. Germline assignment: CDR1 LGHNT and CDR2 FRNRAP. Here the CDR3 reads CASGPYSRDNTEAFF. Written as DNA, the CDR3 is TGTGCTAGTGGCCCTTATTCCCGGGACAACACTGAAGCTTTCTTT.